Included here is one T cell receptor (beta chain) sequence, with context. This CDR3 comprises 14 residues. Germline V gene lookup returns CDR1 SGHRS and CDR2 YFSETQ. The V and J ends lost 7 bases and 0 bases respectively, with 11 bases between them. This sample was included in a study of blood T cell repertoires in COVID-19. Clones were sequenced by immunoSEQ multiplex PCR, and TCRdb holds only the in-frame ones, with some missing. The sample shows 310,000 or so clones, 87% of them seen only once. The TCR was taken from a woman aged 30 to 39 who had recovered from COVID-19. Sequences were obtained from PBMCs or T cells enriched from blood (not recorded which). The chain joins TRBV5-1 to TRBJ2-1; tentative D call: TRBD1 (5 bases). In DNA, the CDR3 is TGCGCCAGCCAAGCAGGGTTCTCCTACAATGAGCAGTTCTTC. Translated, it gives CASQAGFSYNEQFF.